The rows below give T cell receptor beta chains drawn from one sample of a study of T cell responses to AZD1222 COVID-19 vaccine. Generated by immunoSEQ multiplex PCR, the TCRdb table keeps only in-frame clones and is missing some. The sample lists around 150,000 clones; more than 85% were seen once. Sequencing used peripheral blood, obtained 28 days after the second AZD1222 dose. These receptors were taken from an adult who received the AZD1222 COVID-19 vaccine. Both conserved end residues are trimmed from each CDR3. The D gene is left open where the match is weak. Size is omitted from some rows. Given values are once, few, many or a class for expanded clones.

.,.,TRBJ2-5,TRBV29-1,SVAPGQETQY
.,.,TRBJ1-1,TRBV5-6,ASSPLWGAAGTEAF
.,.,TRBJ1-3,TRBV6-1,ASSELVAGTHTIY
TRBD1,.,TRBJ2-7,TRBV28,ASSWTGEFDEQY
TRBD1,few,TRBJ2-1,TRBV28,ASSLPGQRNEQF
.,.,TRBJ2-1,TRBV14,ASSQENVGLYNEQF
TRBD1,.,TRBJ2-2,TRBV3-1/TRBV3-2,ASTYTAGGTGELF
TRBD1,.,TRBJ1-2,TRBV18,ASSLDRVDYGYT
.,.,TRBJ1-4,TRBV10-3,AIRTVVDEKLF
.,.,TRBJ2-2,TRBV24-1,ATSDSTGFTGELF